This T cell receptor (beta chain) was profiled in a study of T cell changes during pregnancy in multiple sclerosis (dated 2019 in TCRdb). Study-level background: In women with multiple sclerosis, the researchers looked at how the T cell repertoire shifted as pregnancy progressed.

Of note for this clone: Which antigen it targets is not known. The sample holds no much larger clone one base away, and base qualities are not on file.

Library preparation employed the immunoSEQ multiplex PCR assay. TCRdb's version of the immuneACCESS table is confined to in-frame rearrangements and falls short of the full clone set. An unresolved V gene accounts for under half of the shortfall where checked; the remainder is of unknown origin. The sample table contains about 43,000 clones; only one count was recorded for approximately 90% of them. In total, the top ten clones hold 1.4% of the sample. Sequenced sample: PBMCs (not recorded whether the cells were cultured). The clonotype comes from a female donor with multiple sclerosis, enrolled in a pregnancy study.

The CDR3 protein is CSVQDYPGEQFF. The DNA reads as follows: TGCAGCGTTCAGGACTATCCGGGTGAGCAGTTCTTC. In this chain, TRBV29-1 is recombined with TRBJ2-1; TRBD2 is perhaps the D gene, given 6 matching bases. Including the terminal cysteine and phenylalanine, the CDR3 comprises 12 residues. Of all the DNA, just the CDR3 is kept, 36 bases in frame from base 1. CDR1 is given as SQVTM and CDR2 as ANQGSEA, both from the germline V gene. Trimming costs V 5 bases and J 9 bases, and their ends lie 14 bases apart.